This TCR beta chain comes out of a study of shared clonotypes between healthy human individuals. Study-level results: Against clonotypes common to all four donors, non-shared ones had lower generation probabilities.

Per the germline V gene, CDR1 is SGHNT and CDR2 is YYREEE (reference sequence). The CDR3 covers 14 residues. V shed 0 bases and J shed 2 bases, with 8 bases lying between them. Assay used: immunoSEQ multiplex PCR; TCRdb lists only in-frame clones, some missing. Here the sample spans about 1.1 million clones, 77% being singletons. A CD45RA+ naive subset and a CD45RA-negative memory subset were split from CD4+ cells. On this clone itself: The target antigen is unknown.

The genes are TRBV5-4 and TRBJ1-2; D remains ambiguous. The sequenced sample was memory CD4+ T cells from PBMCs. The subset was: CD45RA-negative fraction. This sequence was found in a man aged 18 to 29 in good health. Some clones in this sample may be carry-over from other donors' samples. This CDR3 reads CASSLVVKNYGYTF. The CDR3 DNA reads as TGTGCCAGCAGCTTGGTGGTCAAAAACTATGGCTACACCTTC.